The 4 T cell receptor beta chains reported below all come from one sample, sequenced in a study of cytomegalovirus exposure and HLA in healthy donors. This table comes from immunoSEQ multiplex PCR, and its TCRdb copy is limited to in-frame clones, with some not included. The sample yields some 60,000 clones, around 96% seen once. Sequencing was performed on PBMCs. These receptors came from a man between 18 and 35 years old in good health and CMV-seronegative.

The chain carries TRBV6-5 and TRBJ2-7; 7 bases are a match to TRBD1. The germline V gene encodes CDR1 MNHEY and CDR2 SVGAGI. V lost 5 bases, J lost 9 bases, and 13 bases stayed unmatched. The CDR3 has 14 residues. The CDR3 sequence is CASSPAETGLRQYF. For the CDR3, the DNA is TGTGCCAGCAGTCCCGCCGAGACAGGGCTTCGGCAGTACTTC.

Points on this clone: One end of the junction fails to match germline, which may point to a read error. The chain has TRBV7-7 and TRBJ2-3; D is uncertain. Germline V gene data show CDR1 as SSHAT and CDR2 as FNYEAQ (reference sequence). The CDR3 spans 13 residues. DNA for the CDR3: TGTGCTAGCAGCTTGGTAGTAGCAGATACGCAGTATTTT. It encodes CASSLVVADTQYF.

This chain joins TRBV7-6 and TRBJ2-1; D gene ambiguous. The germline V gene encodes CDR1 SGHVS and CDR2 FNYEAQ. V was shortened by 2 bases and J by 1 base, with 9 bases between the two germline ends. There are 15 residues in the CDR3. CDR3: CASSLPAGSYNEQFF. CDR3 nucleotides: TGTGCCAGCAGCTTACCGGCCGGGTCCTACAATGAGCAGTTCTTC.

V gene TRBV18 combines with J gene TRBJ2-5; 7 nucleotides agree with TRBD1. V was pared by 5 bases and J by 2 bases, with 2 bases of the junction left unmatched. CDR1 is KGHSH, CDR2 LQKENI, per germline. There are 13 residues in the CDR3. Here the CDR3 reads CASSGQVQETQYF. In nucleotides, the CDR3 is TGTGCCAGCTCAGGACAGGTTCAAGAGACCCAGTACTTC.